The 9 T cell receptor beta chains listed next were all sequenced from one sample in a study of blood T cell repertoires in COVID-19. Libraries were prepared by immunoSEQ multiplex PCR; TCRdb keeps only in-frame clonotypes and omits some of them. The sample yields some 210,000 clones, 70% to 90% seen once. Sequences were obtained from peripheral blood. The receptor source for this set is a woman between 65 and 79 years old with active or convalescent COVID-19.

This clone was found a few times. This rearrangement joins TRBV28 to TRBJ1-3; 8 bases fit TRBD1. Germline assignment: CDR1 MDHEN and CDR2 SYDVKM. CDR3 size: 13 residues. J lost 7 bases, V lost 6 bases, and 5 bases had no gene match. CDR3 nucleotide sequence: TGTGCCAGCAGCCGGACAGGGCTTAACACCATATATTTT. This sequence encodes CASSRTGLNTIYF.

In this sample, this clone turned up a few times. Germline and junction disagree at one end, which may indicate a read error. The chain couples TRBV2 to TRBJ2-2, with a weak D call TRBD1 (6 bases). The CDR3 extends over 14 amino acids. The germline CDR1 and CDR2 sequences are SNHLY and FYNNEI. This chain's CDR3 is CASIEQGNTGELFF. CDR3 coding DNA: TGTGCCAGCATTGAACAGGGGAACACCGGGGAGCTGTTTTTT. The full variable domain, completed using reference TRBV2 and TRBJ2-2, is EPEVTQTPSHQVTQMGQEVILRCVPISNHLYFYWYRQILGQKVEFLVSFYNNEISEKSEIFDDQFSVERPDGSNFTLKIRSTKLEDSAMYFCASIEQGNTGELFFGEGSRLTVL.

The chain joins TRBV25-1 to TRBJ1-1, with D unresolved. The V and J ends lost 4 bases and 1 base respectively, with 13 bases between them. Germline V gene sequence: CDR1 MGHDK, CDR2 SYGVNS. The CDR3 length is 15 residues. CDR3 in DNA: TGTGCCAGCAGTGCCGCCGGACTTGGGAACACTGAAGCTTTCTTT. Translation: CASSAAGLGNTEAFF.

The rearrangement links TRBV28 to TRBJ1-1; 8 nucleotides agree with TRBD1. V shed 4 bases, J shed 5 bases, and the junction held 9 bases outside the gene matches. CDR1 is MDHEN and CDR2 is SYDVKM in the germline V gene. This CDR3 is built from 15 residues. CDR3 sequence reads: CASSWGDRTGTEAFF. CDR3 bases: TGTGCCAGCAGTTGGGGGGACAGGACGGGAACTGAAGCTTTCTTT.

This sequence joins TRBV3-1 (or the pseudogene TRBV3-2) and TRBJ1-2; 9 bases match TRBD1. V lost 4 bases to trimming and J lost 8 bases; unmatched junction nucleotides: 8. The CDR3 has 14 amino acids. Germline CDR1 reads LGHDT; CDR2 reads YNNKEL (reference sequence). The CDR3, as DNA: TGTGCCAGCAGCCGGCCGGGACAGGGAGAAGGCTACACCTTC. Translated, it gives CASSRPGQGEGYTF.

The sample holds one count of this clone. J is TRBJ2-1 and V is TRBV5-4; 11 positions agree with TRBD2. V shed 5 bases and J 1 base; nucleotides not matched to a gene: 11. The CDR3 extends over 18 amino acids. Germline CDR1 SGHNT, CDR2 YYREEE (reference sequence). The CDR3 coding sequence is TGTGCCAGCAGGTCTAGCGGGAGGTCCCTAATTTCCTACAATGAGCAGTTCTTC. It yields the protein CASRSSGRSLISYNEQFF. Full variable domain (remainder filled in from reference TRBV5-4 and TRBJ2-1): ETGVTQSPTHLIKTRGQQVTLRCSSQSGHNTVSWYQQALGQGPQFIFQYYREEENGRGNFPPRFSGLQFPNYSSELNVNALELDDSALYLCASRSSGRSLISYNEQFFGPGTRLTVL.

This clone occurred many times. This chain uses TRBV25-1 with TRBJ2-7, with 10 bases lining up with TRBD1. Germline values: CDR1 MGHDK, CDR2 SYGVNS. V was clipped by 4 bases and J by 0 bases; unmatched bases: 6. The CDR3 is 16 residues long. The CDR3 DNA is TGTGCCAGCAGTGGTACGGGACAGGGGAGCTCCTACGAGCAGTACTTC. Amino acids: CASSGTGQGSSYEQYF.

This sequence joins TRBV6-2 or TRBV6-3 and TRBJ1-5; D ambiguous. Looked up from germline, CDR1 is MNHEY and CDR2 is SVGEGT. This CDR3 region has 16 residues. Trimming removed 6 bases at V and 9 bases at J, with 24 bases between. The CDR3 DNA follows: TGTGCCAGCAGCCCGAGATTGGGAGAAGGCCTAAGGCCCCAGCATTTT. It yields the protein CASSPRLGEGLRPQHF.

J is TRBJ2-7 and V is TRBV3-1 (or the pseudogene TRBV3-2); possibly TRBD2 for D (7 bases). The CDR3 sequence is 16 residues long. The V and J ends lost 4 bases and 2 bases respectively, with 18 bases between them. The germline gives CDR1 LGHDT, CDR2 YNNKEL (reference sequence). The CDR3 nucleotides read TGTGCCAGCAGCCGCACGACCGGGGGGCGCCCCTACGAGCAGTACTTC. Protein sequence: CASSRTTGGRPYEQYF.